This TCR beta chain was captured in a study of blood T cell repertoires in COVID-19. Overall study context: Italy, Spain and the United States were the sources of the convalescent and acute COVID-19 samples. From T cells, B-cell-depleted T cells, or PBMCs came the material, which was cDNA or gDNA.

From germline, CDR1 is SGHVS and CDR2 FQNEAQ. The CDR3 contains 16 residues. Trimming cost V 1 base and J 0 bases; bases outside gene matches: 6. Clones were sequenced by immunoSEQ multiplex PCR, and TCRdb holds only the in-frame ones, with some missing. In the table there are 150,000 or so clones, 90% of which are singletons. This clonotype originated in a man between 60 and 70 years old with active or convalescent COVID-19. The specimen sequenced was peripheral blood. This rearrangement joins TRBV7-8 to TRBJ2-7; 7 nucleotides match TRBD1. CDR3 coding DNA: TGTGCCAGCAGCTTAGGGACAGGACAAAGCTCCTACGAGCAGTACTTC. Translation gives CASSLGTGQSSYEQYF.